These T cell receptor beta chains were read from a single sample in a study of T cell responses to AZD1222 COVID-19 vaccine. Measured with immunoSEQ multiplex PCR; TCRdb has only the in-frame clones, and not every one. The sample lists more than 150,000 clones; about 91% were seen once. Sequenced material: peripheral blood, taken 28 days after the second AZD1222 dose. The origin of the receptors is an adult who received the AZD1222 COVID-19 vaccine. The CDR3 runs from the conserved cysteine through the conserved F or W. The D gene is left open where the match is weak. Part of the rows lack a size; the others show once, few, many or a class for expanded clones.

D	size	V	J	DNA	CDR3
-	-	TRBV6-2/TRBV6-3	TRBJ1-1	TGTGCCAGCAGTTACTGGAGTCGGGGGAACACTGAAGCTTTCTTT	CASSYWSRGNTEAFF
-	few	TRBV10-2	TRBJ1-5	TGCGCCAGCAGTGTGCAGGGCGGCCGTCAGCCCCAGCATTTT	CASSVQGGRQPQHF
-	-	TRBV7-8	TRBJ2-3	TGTGCCAGCAGCTTAGGTGCTAGCGTACGCACAGATACGCAGTATTTT	CASSLGASVRTDTQYF
-	-	TRBV5-6	TRBJ2-7	TGTGCCAGCAGCTCCCCGAAGGACGGCTCCTACGAGCAGTACTTC	CASSSPKDGSYEQYF
-	once	TRBV2	TRBJ2-1	TGTGCCACCTTAGCGGAATTCACCTACAATGAGCAGTTCTTC	CATLAEFTYNEQFF
-	-	TRBV18	TRBJ2-1	TGTGCCAGCTCACCATTTAGCAGAACGAGGTCGTACAATGAGCAGTTCTTC	CASSPFSRTRSYNEQFF
-	-	TRBV5-6	TRBJ2-7	TGTGCCAGCAGCTTGCTGTGGCCCTACGAGCAGTACTTC	CASSLLWPYEQYF
-	-	TRBV28	TRBJ2-1	TGTGCCAGCAGTTGGTTAGCGGCCTACAATGAGCAGTTCTTC	CASSWLAAYNEQFF
-	-	TRBV30	TRBJ2-5	TGTGCCTGGAGTGTACTCTTGGGAGAGACCCAGTACTTC	CAWSVLLGETQYF
TRBD1	-	TRBV28	TRBJ1-2	TGTGCCAGCAGTTTAGGACAGGGTTATTTGGGCTACACCTTC	CASSLGQGYLGYTF
TRBD1	-	TRBV7-7	TRBJ2-7	TGTGCTAGCAGCTTAGGGCAGGGGGCCGCCTACGAGCAGTACTTC	CASSLGQGAAYEQYF
-	-	TRBV7-8	TRBJ1-6	TGTGCCAGCAGCTTAGCCAGGGGAGGGTCCTCCTATAATTCACCCCTCCACTTT	CASSLARGGSSYNSPLHF
TRBD1	-	TRBV6-1	TRBJ1-5	TGTGCCAGCAGTGAAGCGGCGCAGGGGGCGAGGGAAGGCAATCAGCCCCAGCATTTT	CASSEAAQGAREGNQPQHF
TRBD2	-	TRBV7-9	TRBJ2-1	TGTGCCAGCAGCCAAAGGGGACTAGCGGGAGGAGGTCTTGGGAATGAGCAGTTCTTC	CASSQRGLAGGGLGNEQFF
TRBD1	-	TRBV4-3	TRBJ2-7	TGCGCCAGCAGCCAAACTACAGGGGATCGCCCCTACGAGCAGTACTTC	CASSQTTGDRPYEQYF
-	-	TRBV27	TRBJ1-1	TGTGCCAGCGGTTACCCGGCACTGTTTGAAGCTTTCTTT	CASGYPALFEAFF
-	once	TRBV5-6	TRBJ2-2	TGTGCCAGCAGCTTGGGAGGAGCGGAGCTGTTTTTT	CASSLGGAELFF
-	-	TRBV11-3	TRBJ2-1	TGTGCCAGCAGCTTAGAATCGGGAGATGAGCAGTTCTTC	CASSLESGDEQFF
TRBD2	-	TRBV4-2	TRBJ2-7	TGTGCCAGCAGCCACCCACTAGCGGGGGGCGACTACGAGCAGTACTTC	CASSHPLAGGDYEQYF
-	once	TRBV5-4	TRBJ1-1	TGTGCCAGCAGCTTGGGGGGGGTTAGGGACACTGAAGCTTTCTTT	CASSLGGVRDTEAFF
-	-	TRBV30	TRBJ1-1	TGTGCGGGGTCTAGGGTGAACACTGAAGCTTTCTTT	CAGSRVNTEAFF
TRBD1	-	TRBV2	TRBJ1-1	TGTGCCAGCAGTCGAGACAGGGCTGACACTGAAGCTTTCTTT	CASSRDRADTEAFF
TRBD2	-	TRBV29-1	TRBJ2-7	TGCAGCGTTGTCCGGGGGGACTCTTCCTACGAGCAGTACTTC	CSVVRGDSSYEQYF
-	-	TRBV4-2	TRBJ1-1	TGTGCCAGCAGCCAAGGGCGAGATCTCCTGAACACTGAAGCTTTCTTT	CASSQGRDLLNTEAFF
TRBD1	-	TRBV28	TRBJ2-5	TGTGCCAGCAGTACGAGGACAGGGGGCCTAGGAGAGACCCAGTACTTC	CASSTRTGGLGETQYF
-	-	TRBV30	TRBJ1-1	TGTGCCTGGAGAACAGGGCCGAACACTGAAGCTTTCTTT	CAWRTGPNTEAFF
-	-	TRBV20-1	TRBJ2-1	TGCAGTGCTACCGGGGGCGCGCAGTTCTTC	CSATGGAQFF
TRBD2	-	TRBV3-1/TRBV3-2	TRBJ2-1	TGTGCCAGCAGCCATGTAGCGGGGGGGCCCCGCAATGAGCAGTTCTTC	CASSHVAGGPRNEQFF
-	-	TRBV5-6	TRBJ2-1	TGTGCCAGCAGCCTTCCCTACAATGAGCAGTTCTTC	CASSLPYNEQFF
-	once	TRBV7-9	TRBJ2-7	TGTGCCAGCAGTCACCCGGGCCTACCCTACGAGCAGTACTTC	CASSHPGLPYEQYF
-	-	TRBV27	TRBJ2-1	TGTGCCAGCAGTTCCCCGGGCTCGCTGGAGCAGTTCTTC	CASSSPGSLEQFF
TRBD1	-	TRBV10-3	TRBJ1-2	TGTGCCATCAGCACCGGGACAGGGGGGGCTAACTATGGCTACACCTTC	CAISTGTGGANYGYTF
-	-	TRBV4-3	TRBJ1-1	TGCGCCAGCAGCCAAGATGGGGTGACCTTATGGGACACTGAAGCTTTCTTT	CASSQDGVTLWDTEAFF
-	-	TRBV7-3	TRBJ2-1	TGTGCCAGCAGCTTAACGTGGGCCAGTTACAATGAGCAGTTCTTC	CASSLTWASYNEQFF
TRBD1	once	TRBV6-5	TRBJ2-7	TGTGCCACCCGGACAGGGAAAGCCTATAACGAGCAGTACTTC	CATRTGKAYNEQYF
-	-	TRBV24-1	TRBJ2-2	TGTGCCACCCCCGGTAGGGGCCCGAAAGACACCGGGGAGCTGTTTTTT	CATPGRGPKDTGELFF
-	-	TRBV13	TRBJ1-4	TGTGCCAGCAGCTTAGAGGGAGGGGAGGCACTGTTTTTT	CASSLEGGEALFF